Listed here are 25 T cell receptor beta chains from one sample, sequenced in a study of beta chain features in type 1 diabetes (dated by TCRdb to between 2018 and 2020). Library construction relied on the immunoSEQ multiplex PCR assay. All of the isolated RNA was reverse transcribed with the High Capacity cDNA Reverse Transcription Kit, so expressed TCRB transcripts were sequenced. TCRdb limited this immuneACCESS table to in-frame rearrangements with V and J called. A share of clones is missing; checked studies link under half to unresolved V genes, and the rest is unexplained. In this sample the table shows a few hundred thousand clones, around 28% of which occur a single time. The ten largest clones capture almost 0.065% of the sample. The specimen was naive CD4+ T cells from blood. The cell subset or site label for this specimen denotes: true naive CD4+ T cells. The receptors originated from a young man in good health.

The table lists this clone with a few counts. This chain joins TRBV9 and TRBJ2-7, with D tentatively TRBD1 (7 bases). The V gene's germline CDR1 is SGDLS and CDR2 YYNGEE. Trimming shortened V by 1 base and J by 7 bases, and 18 bases separated the two germline ends. The CDR3 length is 15 residues. The CDR3, as DNA: TGTGCCAGCAGCGTACAGGGGGGACCTATGTGGGAGCAGTACTTC. Its protein product is CASSVQGGPMWEQYF.

The chain has TRBV7-2 and TRBJ2-3, with D uncertain. The CDR3 is 12 residues long. The V and J ends lost 6 bases and 1 base respectively, with 5 bases between them. Germline V CDR1 and CDR2: SGHTA, FQGNSA. CDR3 coding DNA: TGTGCCAGCAGGACCGGCACAGATACGCAGTATTTT. Translated: CASRTGTDTQYF. The variable domain in full, completed from reference TRBV7-2 and TRBJ2-3, reads GAGVSQSPSNKVTEKGKDVELRCDPISGHTALYWYRQSLGQGLEFLIYFQGNSAPDKSGLPSDRFSAERTGGSVSTLTIQRTQQEDSAVYLCASRTGTDTQYFGPGTRLTVL.

The chain links TRBV7-3 to TRBJ2-6; D is undetermined. This CDR3 comprises 15 residues. Deletions cut 5 bases from V and 0 bases from J, with 8 bases between. CDR1 is SGHTA and CDR2 is FQGTGA in the germline V gene. CDR3 nucleotides: TGTGCCAGCAGCCCGCCCGGCTCTGGGGCCAACGTCCTGACTTTC. This translates into CASSPPGSGANVLTF.

The chain employs TRBV7-8 and TRBJ2-3; 7 nucleotides align to TRBD2. This CDR3 comprises 15 residues. Looked up from germline, CDR1 is SGHVS and CDR2 is FQNEAQ. With V trimmed by 5 bases and J by 0 bases, 5 bases remained unmatched. DNA of the CDR3: TGTGCCAGCAGCCGTAGCGGGCTAAGCACAGATACGCAGTATTTT. Translated, it gives CASSRSGLSTDTQYF.

The chain employs TRBV19 and TRBJ2-1; 9 bases are a match to TRBD2. The CDR3 covers 16 residues. The germline V gene has CDR1 LNHDA and CDR2 SQIVND (reference sequence). V shed 6 bases and J 3 bases; nucleotides not matched to a gene: 9. The CDR3 DNA sequence: TGTGCCAGTAGCATGTATATAGCGGGGGTCTACAATGAGCAGTTCTTC. Its translation: CASSMYIAGVYNEQFF.

This clone was found a few times. The chain uses TRBV7-2 and TRBJ2-1, with unresolved D. CDR3 length: 13 residues. Germline CDR1 is SGHTA and CDR2 is FQGNSA. V lost 5 bases and J lost 9, with 14 bases in between. The CDR3 here is CASSAISGTEQFF. The CDR3 DNA reads TGTGCCAGCAGCGCCATCTCTGGCACTGAGCAGTTCTTC. The whole variable domain, remainder taken from reference TRBV7-2 and TRBJ2-1, is GAGVSQSPSNKVTEKGKDVELRCDPISGHTALYWYRQSLGQGLEFLIYFQGNSAPDKSGLPSDRFSAERTGGSVSTLTIQRTQQEDSAVYLCASSAISGTEQFFGPGTRLTVL.

This chain links TRBV9 with TRBJ2-7; D unclear. This CDR3 contains 15 residues. Germline values: CDR1 SGDLS, CDR2 YYNGEE. The V end lost 4 bases, the J end lost 3 bases, and 17 bases lay between the germline ends. The CDR3 DNA reads as TGTGCCAGCAGCCCCTTCTACGGAACCAGCTACGAGCAGTACTTC. It is translated as CASSPFYGTSYEQYF. Full variable domain (remainder filled in from reference TRBV9 and TRBJ2-7): DSGVTQTPKHLITATGQRVTLRCSPRSGDLSVYWYQQSLDQGLQFLIQYYNGEERAKGNILERFSAQQFPDLHSELNLSSLELGDSALYFCASSPFYGTSYEQYFGPGTRLTVT.

The chain is built from TRBV2 and TRBJ1-5; D not certain. CDR1 and CDR2 from the germline V gene are SNHLY and FYNNEI. The CDR3 is 15 amino acids. V lost 2 bases and J 2 bases, leaving 10 bases between the germline ends. CDR3 sequence reads: CASSELWRGNQPQHF. The DNA of the CDR3 is TGTGCCAGCAGTGAATTGTGGAGGGGCAATCAGCCCCAGCATTTT.

The J gene is TRBJ2-1, the V gene TRBV10-3; no clear D gene. V was clipped by 0 bases and J by 2 bases, with 8 bases between them. The CDR3 sequence is 15 residues long. The germline V gene encodes CDR1 ENHRY and CDR2 SYGVKD. The CDR3 region has the DNA TGTGCCATCAGTGAGTCGGGGATAGCCTACAATGAGCAGTTCTTC. Translating it yields CAISESGIAYNEQFF.

This clone occurred a few times. The J gene is TRBJ1-4, the V gene TRBV29-1, with D possibly matching TRBD1 (5 bases). The V gene's germline CDR1 is SQVTM and CDR2 ANQGSEA. This CDR3 has 13 residues. The V and J ends lost 7 bases and 8 bases respectively, with 17 bases between them. CDR3 sequence (DNA): TGCAGCGCATCAGGGAAGGCGGCCGAAAAACTGTTTTTT. This translates into CSASGKAAEKLFF. Full variable domain (missing parts from reference TRBV29-1 and TRBJ1-4): SAVISQKPSRDICQRGTSLTIQCQVDSQVTMMFWYRQQPGQSLTLIATANQGSEATYESGFVIDKFPISRPNLTFSTLTVSNMSPEDSSIYLCSASGKAAEKLFFGSGTQLSVL.

V usage is TRBV18 and J usage is TRBJ2-3, with D unclear. Germline-derived CDR1 and CDR2 are KGHSH and LQKENI. V lost 0 bases and J 2 bases, leaving 12 bases between the germline ends. CDR3 length equals 16 residues. CDR3 sequence: CASSPPIRTITDTQYF. DNA of the CDR3: TGTGCCAGCTCACCACCGATTCGGACGATCACAGATACGCAGTATTTT.

This clone has just a few counts. The V call is TRBV11-1, the J call TRBJ2-1; 9 bases match TRBD2. This CDR3 is built from 14 residues. The V gene's germline CDR1 is SGHAT and CDR2 FQDESV (reference sequence). Germline trimming cut 6 bases from V and 7 bases from J; bases unmatched to any gene: 7. In nucleotides, the CDR3 is TGTGCCAGCAGACCGGGACTAGCTGGGAATGAGCAGTTCTTC. This sequence encodes CASRPGLAGNEQFF.

The genes are TRBV27 and TRBJ1-3; no reliable D call. CDR1 is MNHEY and CDR2 is SMNVEV in the germline V gene (reference sequence). V lost 2 bases and J 0 bases, leaving 8 bases between the germline ends. This CDR3 comprises 15 residues. The DNA of the CDR3 is TGTGCCAGCAGTTTAAGACGGGACTCTGGAAACACCATATATTTT. Protein product: CASSLRRDSGNTIYF.

The chain couples TRBV14 to TRBJ2-1; D may be TRBD2 (5 bases). The ends were cut back, 1 base at V and 0 bases at J, with 10 bases in the middle. Germline V gene lookup returns CDR1 SGHDN and CDR2 FVKESK. CDR3 size: 16 residues. CDR3 loop: CASSQVSGSSYNEQFF. The CDR3 DNA sequence: TGTGCCAGCAGCCAAGTGTCGGGGTCCTCCTACAATGAGCAGTTCTTC.

The chain uses TRBV9 and TRBJ2-3; D unclear. This CDR3 has 14 amino acids. Trimming took off 3 bases at V and 5 bases at J, with 13 bases between the two ends. From germline, CDR1 is SGDLS and CDR2 YYNGEE. The CDR3 DNA reads TGTGCCAGCAGCGCTCTATCGGGTGGAGATACGCAGTATTTT. Its protein product is CASSALSGGDTQYF.

In its sample, this clone was seen a few times. The chain employs TRBV25-1 and TRBJ2-7; the match to TRBD1 covers 9 bases. V lost 4 bases to trimming and J lost 6 bases; unmatched junction nucleotides: 10. Germline V lookup: CDR1 MGHDK, CDR2 SYGVNS. The CDR3 totals 15 residues. The CDR3: CASSVSRTGASEQYF. The CDR3 nucleotides are TGTGCCAGCAGTGTTTCCCGGACAGGGGCTAGCGAGCAGTACTTC.

This clone was observed a few times. This chain uses TRBV7-2 with TRBJ2-7; D perhaps matches TRBD2 (6 bases). Germline values: CDR1 SGHTA, CDR2 FQGNSA. V lost 5 bases and J lost 1, with 9 bases in between. This CDR3 has 13 amino acids. The CDR3 DNA reads TGTGCCAGCAGCGGAGGGTTTTCCTACGAGCAGTACTTC. Protein: CASSGGFSYEQYF. Full variable domain (remainder filled in from reference TRBV7-2 and TRBJ2-7): GAGVSQSPSNKVTEKGKDVELRCDPISGHTALYWYRQSLGQGLEFLIYFQGNSAPDKSGLPSDRFSAERTGGSVSTLTIQRTQQEDSAVYLCASSGGFSYEQYFGPGTRLTVT.

V usage is TRBV5-4 and J usage is TRBJ2-1; 14 bases line up with TRBD2. CDR3 length: 16 residues. V lost 0 bases, J lost 9 bases, and 5 bases stayed unmatched. Germline-derived CDR1 and CDR2 are SGHNT and YYREEE (reference sequence). CDR3 DNA: TGTGCCAGCAGCTTGGGCCCGGGACTAGCGGGAGTTGAGCAGTTCTTC. Translated, it gives CASSLGPGLAGVEQFF.

This clone occurred a few times. This chain connects TRBV4-3 to TRBJ2-3; D possibly corresponds to TRBD2 (6 bases). The CDR3 is made up of 16 amino acids. Germline lookup yields CDR1 LGHNA and CDR2 YSLEER. Trimming removed 1 base from V and 4 bases from J, with 15 bases in between. This CDR3 reads CASSQVLGRRADTQYF. The CDR3, as DNA: TGCGCCAGCAGCCAAGTCCTCGGGAGACGGGCAGATACGCAGTATTTT.

The V call is TRBV30, the J call TRBJ2-2; D is ambiguous. Germline-derived CDR1 and CDR2 are GTSNPN and SVGIG (reference sequence). The V and J ends lost 3 bases and 6 bases respectively, with 11 bases between them. The CDR3 is made up of 13 amino acids. In DNA form, the CDR3 reads TGTGCCTGGAGACCTAAATCACCCGGGGAGCTGTTTTTT. Protein product: CAWRPKSPGELFF.

This clone has just a few counts. Other DNA sequences in the sample encode the same CDR3. The rearrangement uses TRBV29-1 and TRBJ1-1; D unclear. In germline, CDR1 is SQVTM, CDR2 ANQGSEA. The CDR3 loop spans 13 amino acids. Trimming pared 6 bases from V and 0 bases from J, leaving 11 bases between. CDR3 residues: CSVARIMNTEAFF. In nucleotides, the CDR3 is TGCAGCGTCGCACGGATCATGAACACTGAAGCTTTCTTT.

On this clone: At the DNA level, this CDR3 is encoded by other sequences in the same sample as well. The J gene is TRBJ2-1, the V gene TRBV9, with a weak D call TRBD2 (5 bases). Trimming removed 1 base from V and 0 bases from J, with 5 bases in between. Germline V gene data show CDR1 as SGDLS and CDR2 as YYNGEE. CDR3 size: 14 residues. The CDR3 nucleotides are TGTGCCAGCAGCGTAAGCGGCTCCTACAATGAGCAGTTCTTC. The encoded protein is CASSVSGSYNEQFF.

This clone was recorded only once. The chain has TRBV7-2 and TRBJ2-7, with D tentatively TRBD1 (6 bases). The length of the CDR3 is 15 residues. V was trimmed by 4 bases and J by 1 base, leaving 14 bases between them. The germline V gene has CDR1 SGHTA and CDR2 FQGNSA. The CDR3 coding sequence is TGTGCCAGCAGCTCAGTCCAGGGGCCGTCCTACGAGCAGTACTTC. This gives the protein CASSSVQGPSYEQYF.

The chain links TRBV9 to TRBJ2-3; D unclear. This CDR3 spans 13 amino acids. From germline, CDR1 is SGDLS and CDR2 YYNGEE. V lost 0 bases to trimming and J lost 2 bases, with 4 bases between them. The CDR3 sequence is CASSVAATDTQYF. CDR3 in DNA: TGTGCCAGCAGCGTAGCCGCCACAGATACGCAGTATTTT.

The chain is built from TRBV29-1 and TRBJ1-1, with D perhaps TRBD1 (6 bases). Germline V gene sequence: CDR1 SQVTM, CDR2 ANQGSEA. The CDR3 is 15 amino acids. Trimming left V 0 bases short and J 6 bases short, with 17 bases between. In nucleotides, the CDR3 is TGCAGCGTTGAAGATCGGCAGGGGCGACGCTCTGAAGCTTTCTTT. Its protein product is CSVEDRQGRRSEAFF.